One and the same sample provided the 5 T cell receptor beta chains below, sequenced in a study of beta chain features in type 1 diabetes. Study-level results: Moderate yet significant TCRB CDR3 shortening was seen in Type 1 diabetes patients in all four CD4+ subsets.

These TCRs are of unknown antigen specificity. TCRB transcripts that were expressed got sequenced, as all of the isolated RNA had been reverse transcribed. Libraries were prepared by immunoSEQ multiplex PCR; TCRdb keeps only in-frame clonotypes and omits some of them. Among about 660,000 clones listed, more than 12% were seen once. Sequencing was performed on naive CD4+ T cells from blood. The receptors were sampled from a man aged 18 to 30 with type 1 diabetes.

The table lists this clone with a few counts. The rearrangement uses TRBV29-1 and TRBJ2-1; 10 bases line up with TRBD1. The CDR3 spans 15 residues. In germline, CDR1 is SQVTM, CDR2 ANQGSEA. Germline trimming cut 6 bases from V and 3 bases from J; bases unmatched to any gene: 8. Here the CDR3 reads CSVRGRDRGYNEQFF. Here the CDR3 DNA reads TGCAGCGTCCGCGGAAGGGACAGGGGCTACAATGAGCAGTTCTTC.

A few counts support this clone. This chain joins TRBV7-2 and TRBJ2-7; D remains unclear. CDR1 is SGHTA, CDR2 FQGNSA, per germline. This CDR3 region has 14 residues. V gave up 5 bases and J gave up 6 bases, with 17 bases separating them. CDR3 nucleotide sequence: TGTGCCAGCAGCCCCTGGCCCAGTGGAGCCGAGCAGTACTTC. It is translated as CASSPWPSGAEQYF. Complete variable domain (other parts from reference TRBV7-2 and TRBJ2-7): GAGVSQSPSNKVTEKGKDVELRCDPISGHTALYWYRQSLGQGLEFLIYFQGNSAPDKSGLPSDRFSAERTGGSVSTLTIQRTQQEDSAVYLCASSPWPSGAEQYFGPGTRLTVT.

This clone has just a few counts. This chain connects TRBV9 to TRBJ2-1; D is uncertain. V was pared by 1 base and J by 4 bases, with 9 bases between. In germline, CDR1 is SGDLS, CDR2 YYNGEE. The CDR3 is made up of 14 amino acids. CDR3 sequence (DNA): TGTGCCAGCAGCGTATCTTTGGCTTACAATGAGCAGTTCTTC. It translates to CASSVSLAYNEQFF.

The V and J genes are TRBV27 and TRBJ2-2; D is unresolved. This CDR3 is built from 12 residues. Germline V CDR1 and CDR2: MNHEY, SMNVEV (reference sequence). Trimming took 8 bases from V and 3 from J, leaving 7 bases between them. CDR3: CASSRYTGELFF. CDR3 sequence (DNA): TGTGCCAGCTCCAGATACACCGGGGAGCTGTTTTTT.

CDR3 in amino acids: CATSRVPRDGYTF. The CDR3, as DNA: TGTGCCACCAGCAGAGTACCCAGGGATGGCTACACCTTC. The chain links TRBV15 to TRBJ1-2; D perhaps matches TRBD1 (5 bases). Trimming pared 1 base from V and 6 bases from J, leaving 9 bases between. The germline V gene encodes CDR1 LNHNV and CDR2 YYDKDF (reference sequence). This CDR3 has 13 residues.